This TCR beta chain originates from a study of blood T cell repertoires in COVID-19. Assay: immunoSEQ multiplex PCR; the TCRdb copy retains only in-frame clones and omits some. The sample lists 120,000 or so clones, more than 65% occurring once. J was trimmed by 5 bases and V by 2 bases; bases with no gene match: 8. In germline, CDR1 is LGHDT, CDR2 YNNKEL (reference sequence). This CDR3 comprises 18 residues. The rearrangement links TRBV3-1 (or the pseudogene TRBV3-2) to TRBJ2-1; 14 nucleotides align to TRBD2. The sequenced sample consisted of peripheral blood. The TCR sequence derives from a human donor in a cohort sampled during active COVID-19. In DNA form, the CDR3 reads TGTGCCAGCAGCCAAACACCAGGGACTAGCGGGGGCCACAATGAGCAGTTCTTC. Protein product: CASSQTPGTSGGHNEQFF.